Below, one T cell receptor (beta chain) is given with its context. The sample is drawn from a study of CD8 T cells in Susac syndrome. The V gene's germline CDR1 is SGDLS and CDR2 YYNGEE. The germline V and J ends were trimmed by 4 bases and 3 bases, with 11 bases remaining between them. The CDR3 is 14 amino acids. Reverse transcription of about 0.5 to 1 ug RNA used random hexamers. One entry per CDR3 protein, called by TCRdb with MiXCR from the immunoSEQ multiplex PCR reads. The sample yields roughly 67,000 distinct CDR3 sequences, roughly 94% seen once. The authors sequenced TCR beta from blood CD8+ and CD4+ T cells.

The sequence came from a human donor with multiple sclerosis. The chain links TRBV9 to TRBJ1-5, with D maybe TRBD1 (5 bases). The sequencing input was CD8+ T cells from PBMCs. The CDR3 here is CASSPGQANQPQHF. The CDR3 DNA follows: TGTGCCAGCAGCCCAGGACAAGCCAATCAGCCCCAGCATTTT.